This TCR beta chain was sequenced for a study of T cells after yellow fever vaccination. CDR3 length: 13 amino acids. Trimming removed 4 bases at V and 1 base at J, with 7 bases between. The germline CDR1 and CDR2 sequences are KGHSH and LQKENI. In TCRdb, the 5' RACE reads were re-called with MiXCR into one record per CDR3 protein. Altogether approximately 120,000 distinct CDR3 sequences are present, 7.4% being singletons, with the ten largest covering 2% to 3%. This clonotype occurred many times. The input for sequencing was CD4+ T cells sorted from PBMCs, taken 9 to 10 days after the first yellow fever vaccination. The sequence was obtained from a man younger than 35 who received the YFV17D yellow fever vaccine. The chain couples TRBV18 to TRBJ2-5; D might be TRBD1 (5 bases). CDR3 amino acids: CASSQGRQETQYF. The CDR3, as DNA: TGTGCCAGCTCACAGGGGCGCCAAGAGACCCAGTACTTC.